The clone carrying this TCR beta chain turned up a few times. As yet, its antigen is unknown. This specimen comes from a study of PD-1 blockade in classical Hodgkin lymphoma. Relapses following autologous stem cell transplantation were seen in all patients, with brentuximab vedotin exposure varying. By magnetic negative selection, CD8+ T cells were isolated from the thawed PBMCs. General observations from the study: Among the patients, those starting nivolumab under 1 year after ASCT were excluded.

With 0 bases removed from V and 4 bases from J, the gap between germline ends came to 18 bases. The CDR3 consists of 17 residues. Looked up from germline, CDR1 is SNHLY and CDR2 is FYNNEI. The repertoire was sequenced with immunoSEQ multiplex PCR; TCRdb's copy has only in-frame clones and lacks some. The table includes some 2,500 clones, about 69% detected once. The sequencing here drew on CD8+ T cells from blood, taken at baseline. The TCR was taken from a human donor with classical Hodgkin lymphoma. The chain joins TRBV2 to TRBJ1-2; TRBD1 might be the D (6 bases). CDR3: CASSEALTGGGLYGYTF. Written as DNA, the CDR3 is TGTGCCAGCAGTGAAGCACTGACGGGGGGCGGGCTCTATGGCTACACCTTC.